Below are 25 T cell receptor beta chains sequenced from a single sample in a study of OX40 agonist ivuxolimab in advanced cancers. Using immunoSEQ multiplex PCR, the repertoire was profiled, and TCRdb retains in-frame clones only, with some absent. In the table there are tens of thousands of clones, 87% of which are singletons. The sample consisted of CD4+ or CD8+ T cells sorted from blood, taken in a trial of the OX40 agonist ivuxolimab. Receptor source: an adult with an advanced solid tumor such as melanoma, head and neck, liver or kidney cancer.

Here the CDR3 DNA reads TGTGCCAGCTCAACTGTGGCAGACCAAGAGACCCAGTACTTC. This encodes CASSTVADQETQYF. This chain uses TRBV18 with TRBJ2-5, with D hard to call. The CDR3 spans 14 residues. Germline CDR1 and CDR2: KGHSH and LQKENI. Trimming pared 5 bases from V and 0 bases from J, leaving 10 bases between.

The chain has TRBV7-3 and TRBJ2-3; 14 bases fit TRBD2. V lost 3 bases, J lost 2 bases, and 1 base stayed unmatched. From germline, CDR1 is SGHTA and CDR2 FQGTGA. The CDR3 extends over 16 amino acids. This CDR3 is CASSLGLAGVTDTQYF. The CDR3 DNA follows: TGTGCCAGCAGCTTGGGACTAGCGGGAGTCACAGATACGCAGTATTTT.

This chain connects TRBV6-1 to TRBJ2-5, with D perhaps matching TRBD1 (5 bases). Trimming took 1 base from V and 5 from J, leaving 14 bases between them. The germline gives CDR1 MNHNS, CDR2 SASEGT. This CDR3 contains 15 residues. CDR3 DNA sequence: TGTGCCAGCAGTGAAGAGTGGGGCGCGGTGGAGACCCAGTACTTC. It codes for CASSEEWGAVETQYF.

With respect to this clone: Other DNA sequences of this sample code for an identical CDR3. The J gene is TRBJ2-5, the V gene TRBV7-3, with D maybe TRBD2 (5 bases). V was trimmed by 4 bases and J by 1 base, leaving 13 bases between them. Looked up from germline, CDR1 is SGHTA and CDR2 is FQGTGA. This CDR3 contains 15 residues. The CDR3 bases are TGTGCCAGCAGCTCGGGGAACGGGGTCCAAGAGACCCAGTACTTC. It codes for CASSSGNGVQETQYF. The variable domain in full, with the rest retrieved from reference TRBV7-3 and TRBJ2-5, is GAGVSQTPSNKVTEKGKYVELRCDPISGHTALYWYRQSLGQGPEFLIYFQGTGAADDSGLPNDRFFAVRPEGSVSTLKIQRTERGDSAVYLCASSSGNGVQETQYFGPGTRLLVL.

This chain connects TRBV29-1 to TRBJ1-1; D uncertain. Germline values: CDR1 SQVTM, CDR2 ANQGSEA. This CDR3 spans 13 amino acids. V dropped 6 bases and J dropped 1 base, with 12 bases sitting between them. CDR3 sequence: CSVLGLANTEAFF. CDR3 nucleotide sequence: TGCAGCGTCCTGGGTTTGGCGAACACTGAAGCTTTCTTT.

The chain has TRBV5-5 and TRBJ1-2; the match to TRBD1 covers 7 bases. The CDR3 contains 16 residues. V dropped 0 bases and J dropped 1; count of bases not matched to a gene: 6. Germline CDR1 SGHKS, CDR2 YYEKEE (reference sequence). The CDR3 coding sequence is TGTGCCAGCAGCTTGGCACAGGGGATGAGTAACTATGGCTACACCTTC. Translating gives CASSLAQGMSNYGYTF.

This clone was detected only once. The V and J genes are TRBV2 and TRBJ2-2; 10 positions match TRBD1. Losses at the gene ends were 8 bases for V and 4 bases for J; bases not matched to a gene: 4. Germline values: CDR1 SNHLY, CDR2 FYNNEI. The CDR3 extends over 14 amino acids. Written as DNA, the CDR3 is TGTGCCAGCGTACGGACAGGGGGCACCGGGGAGCTGTTTTTT. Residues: CASVRTGGTGELFF.

Here the CDR3 DNA reads TGTGCCAGCTCACCACAGGGTATGAACACTGAAGCTTTCTTT. Translated, it gives CASSPQGMNTEAFF. This chain links TRBV18 with TRBJ1-1, with unresolved D. The CDR3 has 14 residues. The ends were cut back, 1 base at V and 0 bases at J, with 6 bases in the middle. Germline loops: CDR1 KGHSH, CDR2 LQKENI.

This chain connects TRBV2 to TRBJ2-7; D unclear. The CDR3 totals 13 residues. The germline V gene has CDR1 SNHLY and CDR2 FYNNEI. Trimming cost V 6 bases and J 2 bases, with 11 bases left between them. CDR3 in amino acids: CASRWSSTYEQYF. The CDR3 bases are TGTGCCAGCAGGTGGTCCAGTACCTACGAGCAGTACTTC.

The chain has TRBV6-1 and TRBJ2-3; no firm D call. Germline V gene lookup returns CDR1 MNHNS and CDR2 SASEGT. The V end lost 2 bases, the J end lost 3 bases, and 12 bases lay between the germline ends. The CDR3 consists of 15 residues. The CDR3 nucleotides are TGTGCCAGCAGTGAACACGGAGTCGGAACAGATACGCAGTATTTT. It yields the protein CASSEHGVGTDTQYF.

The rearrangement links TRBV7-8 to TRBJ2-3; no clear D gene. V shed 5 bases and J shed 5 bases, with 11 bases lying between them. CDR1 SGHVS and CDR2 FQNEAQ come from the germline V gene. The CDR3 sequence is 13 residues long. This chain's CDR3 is CASSPVVVDTQYF. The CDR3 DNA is TGTGCCAGCAGCCCGGTAGTAGTAGATACGCAGTATTTT.

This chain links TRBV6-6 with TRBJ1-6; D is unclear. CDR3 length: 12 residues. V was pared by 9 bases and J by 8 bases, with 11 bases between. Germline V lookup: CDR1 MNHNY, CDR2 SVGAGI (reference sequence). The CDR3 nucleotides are TGTGCCAGTCGTGACGGAGATTCACCCCTCCACTTT. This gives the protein CASRDGDSPLHF.

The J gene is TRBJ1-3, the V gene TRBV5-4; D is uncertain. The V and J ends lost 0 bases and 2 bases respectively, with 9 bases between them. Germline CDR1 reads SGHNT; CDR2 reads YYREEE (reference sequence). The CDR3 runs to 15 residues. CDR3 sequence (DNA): TGTGCCAGCAGCTTGGATCGGGGTACTGGAAACACCATATATTTT. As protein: CASSLDRGTGNTIYF.

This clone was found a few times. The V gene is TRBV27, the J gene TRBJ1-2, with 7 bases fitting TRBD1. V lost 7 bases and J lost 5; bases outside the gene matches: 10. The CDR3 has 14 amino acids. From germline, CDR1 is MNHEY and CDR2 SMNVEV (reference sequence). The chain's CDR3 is CASNLEGARYGYTF. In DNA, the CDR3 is TGTGCCAGCAACTTGGAGGGGGCTCGTTATGGCTACACCTTC.

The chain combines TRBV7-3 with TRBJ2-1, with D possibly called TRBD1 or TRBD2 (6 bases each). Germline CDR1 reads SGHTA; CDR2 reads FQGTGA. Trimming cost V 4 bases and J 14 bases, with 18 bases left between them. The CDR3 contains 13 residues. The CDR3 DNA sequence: TGTGCCAGCAGCTCCCCGGATCGGGGGCCAAAGTTCTTC. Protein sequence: CASSSPDRGPKFF.

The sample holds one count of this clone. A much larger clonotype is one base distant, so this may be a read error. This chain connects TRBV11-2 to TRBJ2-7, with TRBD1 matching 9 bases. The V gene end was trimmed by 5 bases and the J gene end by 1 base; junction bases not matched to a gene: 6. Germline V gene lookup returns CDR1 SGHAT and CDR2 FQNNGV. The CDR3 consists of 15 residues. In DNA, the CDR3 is TGTGCCAGCAGCCTGGACGGGACAGGGTCCTACGAGCAGTACTTC. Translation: CASSLDGTGSYEQYF.

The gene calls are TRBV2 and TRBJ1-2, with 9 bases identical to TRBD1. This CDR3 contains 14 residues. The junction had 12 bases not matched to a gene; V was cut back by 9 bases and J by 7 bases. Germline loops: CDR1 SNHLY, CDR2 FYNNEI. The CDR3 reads CASRDPQGAGGYTF. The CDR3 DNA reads TGTGCCAGTAGAGACCCACAGGGGGCGGGTGGCTACACCTTC.

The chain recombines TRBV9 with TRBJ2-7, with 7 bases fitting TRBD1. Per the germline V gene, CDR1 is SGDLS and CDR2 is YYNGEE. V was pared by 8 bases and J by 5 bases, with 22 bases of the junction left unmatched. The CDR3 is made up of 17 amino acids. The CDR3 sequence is CARPTGMPPPYRDEQYF. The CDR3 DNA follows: TGTGCCAGGCCGACAGGGATGCCGCCGCCCTATAGGGACGAGCAGTACTTC. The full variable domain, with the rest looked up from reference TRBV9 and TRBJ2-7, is DSGVTQTPKHLITATGQRVTLRCSPRSGDLSVYWYQQSLDQGLQFLIQYYNGEERAKGNILERFSAQQFPDLHSELNLSSLELGDSALYFCARPTGMPPPYRDEQYFGPGTRLTVT.

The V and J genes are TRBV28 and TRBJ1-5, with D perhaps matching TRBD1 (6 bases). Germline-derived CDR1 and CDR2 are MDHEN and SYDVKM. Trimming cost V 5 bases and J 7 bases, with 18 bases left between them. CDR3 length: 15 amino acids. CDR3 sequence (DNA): TGTGCCAGCAGTCCGCCAACGGGGGCGGGGCAGCCCCAGCATTTT. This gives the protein CASSPPTGAGQPQHF.

The CDR3 loop reads CASSLDPKRDEQYF. The CDR3 DNA reads as TGTGCCAGCAGCTTGGACCCGAAAAGAGACGAGCAGTACTTC. This chain links TRBV5-4 with TRBJ2-7; D remains ambiguous. CDR1 and CDR2 (germline): SGHNT, YYREEE (reference sequence). Trimming left V 0 bases short and J 5 bases short, with 12 bases between. CDR3 size: 14 residues.

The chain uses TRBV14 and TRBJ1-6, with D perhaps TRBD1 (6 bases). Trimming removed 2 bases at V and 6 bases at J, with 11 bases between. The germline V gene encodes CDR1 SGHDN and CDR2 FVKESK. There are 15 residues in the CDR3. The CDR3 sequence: CASSQWTAINSPLHF. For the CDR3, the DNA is TGTGCCAGCAGCCAATGGACAGCAATTAATTCACCCCTCCACTTT.

The CDR3 DNA sequence: TGTGCCTGGAGTGTCCGGACAGTTGAGCAGTTCTTC. Protein sequence: CAWSVRTVEQFF. The gene calls are TRBV30 and TRBJ2-1; a possible D gene is TRBD1 (6 bases). This CDR3 has 12 amino acids. Trimming took off 0 bases at V and 9 bases at J, with 9 bases between the two ends. The germline V gene encodes CDR1 GTSNPN and CDR2 SVGIG (reference sequence).

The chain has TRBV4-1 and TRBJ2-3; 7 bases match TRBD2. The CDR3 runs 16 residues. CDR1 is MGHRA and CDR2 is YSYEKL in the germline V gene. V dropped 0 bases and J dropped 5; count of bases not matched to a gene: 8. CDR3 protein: CASSQDWAGVIDTQYF. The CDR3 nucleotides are TGCGCCAGCAGCCAAGACTGGGCGGGAGTTATAGATACGCAGTATTTT.

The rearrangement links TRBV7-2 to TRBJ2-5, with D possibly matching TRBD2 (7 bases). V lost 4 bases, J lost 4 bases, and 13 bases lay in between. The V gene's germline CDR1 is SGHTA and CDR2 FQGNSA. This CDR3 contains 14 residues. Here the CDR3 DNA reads TGTGCCAGCAGCTGGGGGGGCGGAGGAGAGACCCAGTACTTC. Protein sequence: CASSWGGGGETQYF.

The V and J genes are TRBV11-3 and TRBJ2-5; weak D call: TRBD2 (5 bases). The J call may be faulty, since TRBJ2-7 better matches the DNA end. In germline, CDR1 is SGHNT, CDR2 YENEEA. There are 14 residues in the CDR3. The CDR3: CASSLTERSYEQYF. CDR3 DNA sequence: TGTGCCAGCAGCTTAACGGAGCGGTCCTACGAGCAGTACTTC.